The 18 T cell receptor beta chains listed next were all sequenced from one sample in a study of T cell clonality in common variable immunodeficiency. Study findings and constraints: Reportedly, TCR beta sequences from common variable immunodeficiency showed fewer deletions and N-nucleotide insertions.

The antigens of these receptors remain unknown. The method was immunoSEQ multiplex PCR; TCRdb's version includes in-frame clones alone and lacks a portion of them. The sample presents tens of thousands of clones, none singletons. Sequenced sample: peripheral blood mononuclear cells. Every receptor here comes from a human donor with common variable immunodeficiency.

In this sample, this clone turned up many times. The read falls 3 residues short of the CDR3 end, and the missing part is taken from the germline J gene. The V gene is TRBV19, the J gene TRBJ2-3, with TRBD1 matching over 8 bases. After removal of 6 bases from V and 2 bases from J, the junction contained 4 bases not matched to a gene. In germline, CDR1 is LNHDA, CDR2 SQIVND (reference sequence). This CDR3 contains 14 residues. Incomplete CDR3 DNA: TGTGCCAGTAGGGAGACAGGGGTCACAGATACG. Its translation is CASRETGVTDT. The entire CDR3 protein reads CASRETGVTDTQYF.

The table lists this clone with many counts. The CDR3 extends 3 residues past the end of the read, so its final part is completed from the germline J gene. This chain joins TRBV5-6 and TRBJ1-4; perhaps TRBD1 as D (6 bases). The CDR3 contains 15 residues. The germline CDR1 and CDR2 sequences are SGHDT and YYEEEE. The germline V and J ends were trimmed by 0 bases and 7 bases, with 13 bases remaining between them. The sequenced CDR3 bases are TGTGCCAGCAGCTTGGCTACAGGGTCGGGTGAAAAA. This translates into CASSLATGSGEK. The whole CDR3 protein is CASSLATGSGEKLFF.

In regard to this clone: The CDR3 end falls 3 residues outside the read, so it is completed with the germline J gene. This chain uses TRBV11-1 with TRBJ2-1; 9 bases align to TRBD2. Germline CDR1 reads SGHAT; CDR2 reads FQDESV (reference sequence). Trimming removed 3 bases from V and 9 bases from J; junction bases left unmatched: 6. CDR3 length equals 14 residues. Partial CDR3 DNA: TGTGCCAGCAGCTTCGTAGCGGGAGTTTCTGAG. Protein product: CASSFVAGVSE. The full CDR3 protein is CASSFVAGVSEQFF.

The sample holds many counts of this clone. Sequencing ends 3 residues short of the CDR3 end; the germline J gene provides the rest. The chain employs TRBV7-3 and TRBJ2-1, with 10 positions matching TRBD2. Germline CDR1 reads SGHTA; CDR2 reads FQGTGA. The CDR3 sequence is 16 residues long. J was trimmed by 4 bases and V by 5 bases; bases with no gene match: 8. The covered CDR3 bases are TGTGCCAGCAGCCACCTAGCGGGAGCCCGATACAATGAG. As protein: CASSHLAGARYNE. The whole CDR3 protein reads CASSHLAGARYNEQFF. Supplemented by reference TRBV7-3 and TRBJ2-1, the full variable domain reads GAGVSQTPSNKVTEKGKYVELRCDPISGHTALYWYRQSLGQGPEFLIYFQGTGAADDSGLPNDRFFAVRPEGSVSTLKIQRTERGDSAVYLCASSHLAGARYNEQFFGPGTRLTVL.

Points on this clone: Read data end 3 residues before the CDR3 end; the end is taken from the germline J gene. The genes are TRBV20-1 and TRBJ2-1; 8 bases map to TRBD2. Per the germline V gene, CDR1 is DFQATT and CDR2 is SNEGSKA (reference sequence). The J segment lost 3 bases and the V segment lost 5 bases, leaving 12 bases of the junction unmatched. CDR3 length equals 16 residues. CDR3 sequence reads: CSAPHLAGGIYNEQFF. The sequenced CDR3 bases are TGCAGTGCTCCCCACCTTGCGGGAGGTATCTACAATGAG.

Concerning this clone: The sequence runs out 3 residues before the end of the CDR3; the remainder is reconstructed from the germline J gene. The genes are TRBV7-2 and TRBJ1-1; TRBD1 might be the D (6 bases). CDR3 length: 15 amino acids. Germline-derived CDR1 and CDR2 are SGHTA and FQGNSA. V was cut by 5 bases and J by 2 bases, with 15 bases left in between. The CDR3 region is CASSPHGQTNTEAFF. The covered CDR3 bases are TGTGCCAGCAGCCCCCACGGACAGACAAACACTGAA. Using reference TRBV7-2 and TRBJ1-1 for the parts outside the CDR3, the full variable domain is GAGVSQSPSNKVTEKGKDVELRCDPISGHTALYWYRQSLGQGLEFLIYFQGNSAPDKSGLPSDRFSAERTGGSVSTLTIQRTQQEDSAVYLCASSPHGQTNTEAFFGQGTRLTVV.

In regard to this clone: The read falls 3 residues short of the CDR3 end, and the missing part is taken from the germline J gene. The chain has TRBV7-8 and TRBJ2-5, with D possibly matching TRBD2 (6 bases). V lost 5 bases and J 2 bases, leaving 15 bases between the germline ends. The CDR3 loop spans 15 amino acids. Per the germline V gene, CDR1 is SGHVS and CDR2 is FQNEAQ. CDR3 amino acids: CASSPRTGTQETQYF. The sequenced CDR3 bases are TGTGCCAGCAGCCCCAGAACCGGGACTCAAGAGACC.

There are a few counts of this clone. The CDR3 is cut off 3 residues early in the read; its end comes from the germline J gene. This chain uses TRBV7-7 with TRBJ2-5, with D uncertain. Trimming removed 5 bases from V and 5 bases from J, with 12 bases in between. Germline CDR1 is SSHAT and CDR2 is FNYEAQ (reference sequence). This CDR3 is 13 amino acids long. The CDR3 loop reads CASSEQVGETQYF. The sequenced CDR3 bases are TGTGCCAGCAGCGAGCAGGTCGGCGAGACC.

This clone was counted many times. The sequence runs out 3 residues before the end of the CDR3; the remainder is reconstructed from the germline J gene. The gene calls are TRBV30 and TRBJ2-5; D is undetermined. The germline gives CDR1 GTSNPN, CDR2 SVGIG (reference sequence). V was cut by 4 bases and J by 3 bases, with 18 bases left in between. CDR3 length equals 15 residues. The CDR3 sequence: CAWTKGAYMEETQYF. Partial CDR3 DNA: TGTGCCTGGACGAAGGGCGCCTACATGGAAGAGACC.

Many counts were recorded for this clone. The read halts 3 residues ahead of the CDR3 end, with the missing end drawn from the germline J gene. The rearrangement links TRBV16 to TRBJ2-3, with 7 nucleotides matching TRBD2. The length of the CDR3 is 15 residues. Germline V gives CDR1 KGHSY, CDR2 FQNENV. CDR3 DNA (partial): TGTGCCAGCAGCCAATCCACCCCGGCGGGGGATTCG. It is translated as CASSQSTPAGDS. The CDR3 in its entirety is CASSQSTPAGDSQYF.

With respect to this clone: The read finishes 3 residues shy of the CDR3 end, and the germline J gene is used to complete it. The chain employs TRBV19 and TRBJ1-5; D possibly corresponds to TRBD1 (5 bases). Trimming cost V 5 bases and J 8 bases, with 13 bases left between them. The CDR3 runs to 13 residues. The germline V gene has CDR1 LNHDA and CDR2 SQIVND (reference sequence). This CDR3 is CASSAGPVEPQHF. The DNA read from the CDR3 is TGTGCCAGTAGTGCAGGGCCCGTTGAGCCC. The complete variable domain, with remaining parts taken from reference TRBV19 and TRBJ1-5, reads DGGITQSPKYLFRKEGQNVTLSCEQNLNHDAMYWYRQDPGQGLRLIYYSQIVNDFQKGDIAEGYSVSREKKESFPLTVTSAQKNPTAFYLCASSAGPVEPQHFGDGTRLSIL.

As to this clone: The read gets to within 3 residues of the CDR3 end, and the germline J gene fills in the rest. This chain joins TRBV11-3 and TRBJ2-1; D gene ambiguous. V gave up 3 bases and J gave up 5 bases, with 8 bases separating them. The CDR3 runs to 13 residues. Looked up from germline, CDR1 is SGHNT and CDR2 is YENEEA. CDR3 in amino acids: CASSLATDNEQFF. CDR3 DNA, as far as it was read: TGTGCCAGCAGCTTGGCGACTGACAATGAG.

This clone was counted ten times or more. The sequenced fragment ends 3 residues before the CDR3 boundary, so the rest is inferred from the germline J gene. The V gene is TRBV28, the J gene TRBJ1-6; 7 nucleotides agree with TRBD1. V dropped 6 bases and J dropped 8; count of bases not matched to a gene: 10. Germline V gene lookup returns CDR1 MDHEN and CDR2 SYDVKM. CDR3 length: 15 residues. The DNA read from the CDR3 is TGTGCCAGCAGCTACAGACAGGGTTTAGATTCACCC. This encodes CASSYRQGLDSP. Given in full, the CDR3 is CASSYRQGLDSPLHF.

This clone appeared many times. The missing CDR3 end, 3 residues past where the read stops, is filled in from the germline J gene. The chain has TRBV19 and TRBJ1-1; 11 bases map to TRBD1. The CDR3 runs to 14 residues. Germline CDR1 reads LNHDA; CDR2 reads SQIVND (reference sequence). CDR3 DNA, as far as it was read: TGTGCCAGTAGTACGTATGGGACAGGGGGAGAA. Protein sequence: CASSTYGTGGE. The entire CDR3 is CASSTYGTGGEAFF.

This clone was found many times. The read halts 3 residues ahead of the CDR3 end, with the missing end drawn from the germline J gene. V and J are TRBV9 and TRBJ2-3; TRBD2 agrees at 11 bases. The CDR3 totals 15 residues. Germline CDR1 and CDR2: SGDLS and YYNGEE. Trimming took 7 bases from V and 5 from J; bases not matched to a gene: 9. CDR3 sequence reads: CASGWGLADQDTQYF. CDR3 bases read: TGTGCCAGCGGCTGGGGACTAGCGGACCAAGATACG.

As regards this clone: From the germline J gene comes the end of the CDR3, since the read stops 3 residues before it. The genes are TRBV6-2 or TRBV6-3 and TRBJ1-4, with a weak D call TRBD1 (5 bases). Germline V gene lookup returns CDR1 MNHEY and CDR2 SVGEGT. The CDR3 length is 14 residues. V lost 5 bases, J lost 5 bases, and 12 bases lay in between. The covered CDR3 bases are TGTGCCAGCAGTGGCGGGACTGCGAATGAAAAA. This gives the protein CASSGGTANEK. The full CDR3 protein reads CASSGGTANEKLFF.

This clone was found many times. The CDR3 end is not reached by the read, which stops 3 residues before it; the germline J gene fills it in. The rearrangement joins TRBV20-1 to TRBJ2-3; tentative D call: TRBD2 (6 bases). The CDR3 has 17 residues. V lost 1 base to trimming and J lost 1 base, with 18 bases between them. In germline, CDR1 is DFQATT, CDR2 SNEGSKA (reference sequence). CDR3 bases read: TGCAGTGCTAGAGGGCACAGCGGGCCCGCTCGCACAGATACG. Protein: CSARGHSGPARTDT. The complete CDR3 sequence is CSARGHSGPARTDTQYF.

The CDR3 reads CASSIEASGSYNEQFF. CDR3 bases read: TGTGCCAGTAGTATAGAGGCTAGCGGGAGCTACAATGAG. The gene calls are TRBV19 and TRBJ2-1, with 10 bases that match TRBD2. The missing CDR3 end, 3 residues past where the read stops, is filled in from the germline J gene. The CDR3 runs 16 residues. The germline V gene has CDR1 LNHDA and CDR2 SQIVND (reference sequence). The ends lost 0 bases at V and 3 bases at J; junction bases unmatched: 2.